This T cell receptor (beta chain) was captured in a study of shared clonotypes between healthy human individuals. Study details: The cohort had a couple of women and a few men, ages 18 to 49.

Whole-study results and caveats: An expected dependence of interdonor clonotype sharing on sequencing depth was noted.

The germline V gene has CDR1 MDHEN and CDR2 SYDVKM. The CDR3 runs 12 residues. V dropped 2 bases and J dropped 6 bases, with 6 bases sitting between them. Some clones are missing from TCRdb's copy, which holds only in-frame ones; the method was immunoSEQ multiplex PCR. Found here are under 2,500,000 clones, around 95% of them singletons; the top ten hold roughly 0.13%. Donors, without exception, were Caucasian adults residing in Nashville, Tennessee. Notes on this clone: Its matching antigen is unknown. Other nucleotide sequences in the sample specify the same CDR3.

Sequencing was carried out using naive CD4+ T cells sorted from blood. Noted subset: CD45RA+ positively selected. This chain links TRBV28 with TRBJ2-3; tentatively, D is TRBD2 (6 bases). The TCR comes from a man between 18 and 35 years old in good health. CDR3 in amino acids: CASSLAGDTQYF. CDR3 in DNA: TGTGCCAGCAGTTTAGCGGGGGATACGCAGTATTTT.